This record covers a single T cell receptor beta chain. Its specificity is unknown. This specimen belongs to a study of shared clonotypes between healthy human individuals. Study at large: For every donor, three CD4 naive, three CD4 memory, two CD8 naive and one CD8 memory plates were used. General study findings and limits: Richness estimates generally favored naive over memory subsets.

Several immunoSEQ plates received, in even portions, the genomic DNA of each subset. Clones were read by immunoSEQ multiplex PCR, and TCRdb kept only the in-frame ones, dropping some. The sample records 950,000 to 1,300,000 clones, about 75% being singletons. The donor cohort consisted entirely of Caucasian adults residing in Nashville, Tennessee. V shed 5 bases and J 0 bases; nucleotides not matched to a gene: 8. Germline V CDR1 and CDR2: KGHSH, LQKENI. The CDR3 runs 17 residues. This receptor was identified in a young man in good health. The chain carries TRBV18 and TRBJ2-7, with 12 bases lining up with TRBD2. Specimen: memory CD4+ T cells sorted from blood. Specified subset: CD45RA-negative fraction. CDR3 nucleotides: TGTGCCAGCTCATCTCTAGCGGGAGGGTTCTCCTCCTACGAGCAGTACTTC. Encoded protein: CASSSLAGGFSSYEQYF.